This T cell receptor (beta chain) was obtained from a study of cytomegalovirus exposure and HLA in healthy donors. The PCR was carried out with 60 Vbeta primers and 13 Jbeta primers. The data were produced by immunoSEQ multiplex PCR, yet TCRdb's version contains in-frame clones alone and is incomplete. The sample contains approximately 37,000 clones, approximately 82% of which appear only once. In regard to this clone: Antigen specificity is unknown.

The CDR3 is made up of 14 amino acids. The germline V gene encodes CDR1 LNHDA and CDR2 SQIVND (reference sequence). J gave up 2 bases and V 3 bases, and 4 bases lay outside the gene matches. Whole-study findings and limits: TCR beta sequences reportedly predicted most subjects' HLA-A and HLA-B alleles accurately. Among the CMV-associated chains, three were confirmed in vitro as specific for CMV antigens.

The chain recombines TRBV19 with TRBJ2-7; TRBD2 matches at 7 bases. The origin of this receptor is a woman aged 18-29 years in good health and CMV-seropositive. Sequencing was done on a sample of PBMCs. The CDR3 sequence: CASSMGGTTYEQYF. The CDR3 DNA is TGTGCCAGTAGTATGGGGGGGACCACCTACGAGCAGTACTTC.